Shown below are 5 T cell receptor beta chains from a single sample sequenced in a study of cytomegalovirus exposure and HLA in healthy donors. It was with 60 Vbeta and 13 Jbeta primers that the PCR ran. Assay used: immunoSEQ multiplex PCR; TCRdb lists only in-frame clones, some missing. Here the sample spans 87,000 or so clones, 7.6% being singletons. The specimen sequenced was PBMCs. These receptors were collected from a man over 45 in good health and CMV-seronegative.

This clone was counted only a few times. The chain links TRBV7-9 to TRBJ1-3; D is uncertain. The germline CDR1 and CDR2 sequences are SEHNR and FQNEAQ (reference sequence). The CDR3 runs 12 residues. Between the trimmed V and J ends, which lost 7 bases and 1 base, there was a span of 5 bases. In DNA, the CDR3 is TGTGCCAGCACGGGATCTGGAAACACCATATATTTT. Amino acid sequence: CASTGSGNTIYF. The full variable domain, in which reference TRBV7-9 and TRBJ1-3 provide the parts outside the CDR3, is DTGVSQNPRHKITKRGQNVTFRCDPISEHNRLYWYRQTLGQGPEFLTYFQNEAQLEKSRLLSDRFSAERPKGSFSTLEIQRTEQGDSAMYLCASTGSGNTIYFGEGSWLTVV.

This clone was detected only a few times. The V call is TRBV28, the J call TRBJ2-2; 8 bases align to TRBD1. In germline, CDR1 is MDHEN, CDR2 SYDVKM. The CDR3 loop spans 16 amino acids. J gave up 2 bases and V 1 base, and 3 bases lay outside the gene matches. Here the CDR3 DNA reads TGTGCCAGCAGTTTATTAGGGACAGGCAACACCGGGGAGCTGTTTTTT. Protein: CASSLLGTGNTGELFF.

This clone turned up a few times. In nucleotides, the CDR3 is TGTGCCAGCAGTTTAGCGCTCGGGACAGGGGATCGCGAGCAGTACTTC. It yields the protein CASSLALGTGDREQYF. The rearrangement links TRBV27 to TRBJ2-7; 10 bases fit TRBD1. Germline V lookup: CDR1 MNHEY, CDR2 SMNVEV (reference sequence). The V and J ends lost 2 bases and 6 bases, in that order; junction bases with no gene match: 10. The CDR3 loop spans 16 amino acids.

This clone was detected only a few times. The chain recombines TRBV25-1 with TRBJ1-5, with TRBD1 matching over 7 bases. Germline CDR1 is MGHDK and CDR2 is SYGVNS. The CDR3 is made up of 14 amino acids. The J segment lost 4 bases and the V segment lost 4 bases, leaving 4 bases of the junction unmatched. CDR3 protein: CASSGNRGNQPQHF. In DNA form, the CDR3 reads TGTGCCAGCAGTGGAAACAGGGGAAATCAGCCCCAGCATTTT.

This rearrangement joins TRBV9 to TRBJ1-2, with 7 nucleotides matching TRBD1. Germline loops: CDR1 SGDLS, CDR2 YYNGEE. This CDR3 is built from 14 residues. V lost 4 bases to trimming and J lost 4 bases; unmatched junction nucleotides: 7. CDR3 residues: CASSYGQAGYGYTF. The CDR3 coding sequence is TGTGCCAGCAGCTATGGACAGGCGGGCTATGGCTACACCTTC.